This T cell receptor (beta chain) was sequenced during a study of T cells after yellow fever vaccination. This clonotype was recorded a few times. In TCRdb, the 5' RACE reads were re-called with MiXCR into one record per CDR3 protein. The sample has around 330,000 distinct CDR3 sequences, around 3.6% seen once; the top ten hold roughly a quarter. Germline CDR1 reads SGHRS; CDR2 reads YFSETQ. The CDR3 has 16 residues. Trimming left V 5 bases short and J 2 bases short, with 19 bases between. This clonotype was obtained from a man younger than 30 who received the YFV17D yellow fever vaccine. The source material was PBMCs, sampled on the day of the yellow fever booster vaccination. This rearrangement joins TRBV5-1 to TRBJ2-5, with D tentatively TRBD1 or TRBD2 (6 bases each). CDR3 protein: CASSLGSGAYQETQYF. CDR3 DNA sequence: TGCGCCAGCAGTCTGGGATCGGGGGCCTATCAAGAGACCCAGTACTTC.